One T cell receptor beta chain is described in this entry. Its specific antigen is unknown. No base qualities exist here, and no much larger clone lies one base off it. From the cysteine up to the phenylalanine, the CDR3 has a length of 19 residues. Only CDR3 DNA remains: 57 bases, in frame from the first base. The germline ends are 26 bases apart after V is trimmed by 5 bases and J by 2 bases. TCRdb names Illumina NovaSeq 6000 as the instrument used. Using 5'RACE with constant-segment primers, TCRalpha and TCRbeta cDNA libraries were constructed, with sample barcodes and unique molecular identifiers added in the process. Trizol reagent was used to extract RNA from every sample. Library amplification was performed in two PCR steps, and a second sample barcode and Illumina TruSeq adapters were introduced in the second step. Sequencing of the libraries was done on an Illumina NovaSeq, producing 2 x 150 bp paired-end reads. The study's processing was this. Demultiplexing of reads and collapsing into UMI-guided consensus sequences were performed with migec v1.2.7. Using mixcr v2.1.11, the UMI consensuses were aligned to TRA and TRB V and J templates and assembled into clonotypes. Expanded or contracted clonotypes were those called significant by both edgeR and NoisET, with noise models trained on biological replicates. For edgeR calls, the cutoffs were a false discovery rate-adjusted p below 0.01 and a log2 fold-change threshold of 1. PCA with hierarchical clustering of max-normalized trajectories of the 1000 most abundant clonotypes was used as exploratory dynamics analysis. The CD4 or CD8 phenotype of responding clones was assigned using the separately sequenced CD4+ and CD8+ repertoires. Through fastp at Q25 and MiXCR, TCRdb rebuilt clones from the public reads, retaining in-frame beta chains. All rows with the same CDR3 protein become a single entry with the most common DNA and genes. The V and J calls were not made by the authors but by TCRdb's processing. This sample comprises 90,000 to 120,000 distinct CDR3 sequences, about 15% of them detected only once. The ten most abundant clones make up 39% of the sample.

This sample is part of a study of T-cell memory formation after mild COVID-19 (dated by TCRdb to the early 2020s). For the wider study: TCR sequence clusters from the two donors were largely donor specific. In a couple of donors, T-cell clones that expanded and contracted after mild COVID-19 were tracked by sequencing TCRalpha and TCRbeta repertoires over time. The cohort comprised two young, previously healthy adult volunteers, one female and one male.

Beyond this particular receptor, the publication reports: SARS-CoV-2 specificity of the second-wave clones peaking on day 37 was not confirmed. The detection of some responding clones in pre-infection memory suggests that pre-existing cross-reactive memory T cells joined the SARS-CoV-2 response. Balanced CD4/CD8 phenotypes were observed for clones contracting from day 15 to 85, whereas a bias towards CD4+ was observed for a second wave of clones expanding from day 15 to 37. Contracting CD4+ clones appeared mostly in the CM and EM memory subsets, whereas CD8+ clones were enriched in EMRA. Only two mild cases were covered by the study, and larger cohorts that include severe cases with pre-infection samples were considered necessary.

PBMCs were isolated by Ficoll-Paque density gradient centrifugation. The sequence links TRBV12-3 or TRBV12-4 to TRBJ2-3; the D gene may be TRBD1 or TRBD2, since each aligns over 7 bases. The specimen was PBMCs or a T cell subset sorted from them (not recorded which). The TCR comes from a man in his late teens or twenties who had mild COVID-19 (a few samples of this study predate the infection). The sample titles of this study are shuffled in the database, so cell type and time point are left out; the donor was told from shared clones. The sequenced DNA: TGTGCCAGCAGTCAACAGGGGAAACGGGGGGTATTTACCACAGATACGCAGTATTTT. This yields the protein CASSQQGKRGVFTTDTQYF.